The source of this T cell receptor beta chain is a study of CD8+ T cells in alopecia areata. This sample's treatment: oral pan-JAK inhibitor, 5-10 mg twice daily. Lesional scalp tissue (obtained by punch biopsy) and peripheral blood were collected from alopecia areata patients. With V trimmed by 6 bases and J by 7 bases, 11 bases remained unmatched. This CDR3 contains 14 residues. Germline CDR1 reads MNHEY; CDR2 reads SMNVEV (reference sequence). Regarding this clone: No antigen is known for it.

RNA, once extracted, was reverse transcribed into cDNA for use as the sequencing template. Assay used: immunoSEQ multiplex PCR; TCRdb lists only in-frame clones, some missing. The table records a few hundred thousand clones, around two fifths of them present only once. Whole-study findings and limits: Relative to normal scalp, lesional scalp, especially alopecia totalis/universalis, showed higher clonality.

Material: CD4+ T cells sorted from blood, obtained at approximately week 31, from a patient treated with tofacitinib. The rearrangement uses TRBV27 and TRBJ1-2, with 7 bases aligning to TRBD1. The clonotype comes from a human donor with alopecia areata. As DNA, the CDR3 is TGTGCCAGCAGACCTAGACAGGGAGGTGCTGGCTACACCTTC. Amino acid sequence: CASRPRQGGAGYTF.